The 6 T cell receptor beta chains in this list originate from one sample, sequenced in a study of blood T cell repertoires in COVID-19. Sequenced by immunoSEQ multiplex PCR; TCRdb stores in-frame clones only, minus some. The data contain around 300,000 clones, around 89% of them seen just once; the ten biggest clones take up under 3.5%. Specimen: PBMCs or T cells enriched from blood (not recorded which). The receptors stem from a woman aged 45-60 years who had recovered from COVID-19.

This chain connects TRBV5-1 to TRBJ1-2, with TRBD1 matching 8 bases. With 3 bases clipped from V and 3 bases from J, the junction kept 7 bases outside the gene matches. This CDR3 spans 15 amino acids. Germline assignment: CDR1 SGHRS and CDR2 YFSETQ. CDR3 DNA: TGCGCCAGCAGCTACCGGACAGGGTCGGACTATGGCTACACCTTC. Amino acid sequence: CASSYRTGSDYGYTF.

The V and J genes are TRBV24-1 and TRBJ2-7; D is uncertain. In germline, CDR1 is KGHDR, CDR2 SFDVKD. The V end lost 4 bases, the J end lost 4 bases, and 7 bases lay between the germline ends. The CDR3 runs to 12 residues. Here the CDR3 DNA reads TGTGCCACCAGTGAGTCCGGTTACGAGCAGTACTTC. This sequence encodes CATSESGYEQYF.

The V gene is TRBV4-2, the J gene TRBJ1-2; 8 nucleotides line up with TRBD1. This CDR3 is built from 15 residues. The germline gives CDR1 LGHNA, CDR2 YNFKEQ. J gave up 5 bases and V 0 bases, and 5 bases lay outside the gene matches. The CDR3 DNA sequence: TGTGCCAGCAGCCAAGAGGGAGGACAGGGATATGGCTACACCTTC. This sequence encodes CASSQEGGQGYGYTF.

The chain carries TRBV10-3 and TRBJ2-3; no firm D call. The CDR3 contains 14 residues. Germline lookup yields CDR1 ENHRY and CDR2 SYGVKD. With 3 bases removed from V and 7 bases from J, the gap between germline ends came to 14 bases. The CDR3: CAISDILVGNTQYF. The CDR3 DNA reads as TGTGCCATCAGTGATATCCTAGTCGGAAATACGCAGTATTTT.

The rearrangement uses TRBV4-3 and TRBJ2-2; 7 nucleotides line up with TRBD2. Germline V gene sequence: CDR1 LGHNA, CDR2 YSLEER. This CDR3 comprises 18 residues. V was pared by 2 bases and J by 4 bases, with 13 bases of the junction left unmatched. As DNA, the CDR3 is TGCGCCAGCAGCCAAAATCTGGGGGGAGGGCCGGGCACCGGGGAGCTGTTTTTT. Translated, it gives CASSQNLGGGPGTGELFF.

The chain uses TRBV3-1 (or the pseudogene TRBV3-2) and TRBJ1-2, with D possibly being TRBD1 (6 bases). V was shortened by 1 base and J by 5 bases, with 14 bases between the two germline ends. Germline-derived CDR1 and CDR2 are LGHDT and YNNKEL (reference sequence). CDR3 length: 15 residues. The CDR3 sequence is CASSQASRGRYGYTF. The DNA for the CDR3 is TGTGCCAGCAGCCAAGCCTCCAGGGGTCGGTATGGCTACACCTTC.